Listed here are 7 T cell receptor beta chains from one sample, sequenced in a study of blood T cell repertoires in COVID-19. TCRdb keeps only in-frame clones here, not all; method: immunoSEQ multiplex PCR. The table has 170,000 or so clones, 75% to 90% seen once. The source material was PBMCs or T cells enriched from blood (not recorded which). The receptor set was obtained from a man aged 35-49 years who had recovered from COVID-19.

The chain links TRBV28 to TRBJ1-5; D gene ambiguous. CDR1 and CDR2 (germline): MDHEN, SYDVKM. This CDR3 is built from 13 residues. V was shortened by 2 bases and J by 3 bases, with 5 bases between the two germline ends. Here the CDR3 DNA reads TGTGCCAGCAGTTTACCCAACAATCAGCCCCAGCATTTT. Translated, it gives CASSLPNNQPQHF.

The J gene is TRBJ2-5, the V gene TRBV6-5, with 7 nucleotides matching TRBD2. The trim removed 4 bases at V and 5 bases at J, leaving 10 bases unmatched. Germline-derived CDR1 and CDR2 are MNHEY and SVGAGI. The CDR3 contains 15 residues. In DNA, the CDR3 is TGTGCCAGCAGTTTGAATTTCGGGGAGGGGGAGACCCAGTACTTC. It specifies CASSLNFGEGETQYF.

This clone appeared a few times. The chain couples TRBV6-5 to TRBJ1-2, with D unresolved. Trimming removed 6 bases from V and 4 bases from J, with 6 bases in between. This CDR3 is 11 amino acids long. Looked up from germline, CDR1 is MNHEY and CDR2 is SVGAGI. The DNA of the CDR3 is TGTGCCAGCAGCAACAGCTATGGCTACACCTTC. Residues: CASSNSYGYTF.

The chain uses TRBV28 and TRBJ1-2, with a tentative D call TRBD1 (6 bases). The CDR3 is 16 residues long. The V end was cut by 3 bases, the J end by 4 bases, with 18 bases between. Germline CDR1 and CDR2: MDHEN and SYDVKM. CDR3 region: CASSLQGLVLGYGYTF. CDR3 DNA sequence: TGTGCCAGCAGTTTGCAGGGGTTGGTATTGGGCTATGGCTACACCTTC.

Worth noting for this clone: This may be a read error, as it is one base from a much larger clone. The same CDR3 is also encoded by other DNA sequences in this sample. This rearrangement joins TRBV13 to TRBJ1-1, with D hard to call. V was trimmed by 0 bases and J by 4 bases, leaving 3 bases between them. The CDR3 runs to 12 residues. Per germline, CDR1 PRHDT and CDR2 FYEKMQ (reference sequence). The CDR3, as DNA: TGTGCCAGCAGCTTAGGCCGCACTGAAGCTTTCTTT. Amino acid sequence: CASSLGRTEAFF.

The rearrangement joins TRBV7-9 to TRBJ1-4; 8 positions agree with TRBD1. The CDR3 is made up of 14 amino acids. V shed 6 bases and J 7 bases; nucleotides not matched to a gene: 7. Germline V CDR1 and CDR2: SEHNR, FQNEAQ (reference sequence). The CDR3 bases are TGTGCCAGCAGTTCGGACAGGGTATTTGAAAAACTGTTTTTT. Translated, it gives CASSSDRVFEKLFF.

The CDR3 protein is CASSPHRGRRANYGYTF. CDR3 nucleotide sequence: TGTGCCAGCAGCCCCCACAGGGGGAGGAGGGCTAACTATGGCTACACCTTC. The chain employs TRBV5-4 and TRBJ1-2; 8 bases line up with TRBD1. This CDR3 contains 17 residues. J lost 0 bases, V lost 4 bases, and 11 bases had no gene match. Germline V CDR1 and CDR2: SGHNT, YYREEE (reference sequence). Drawing the rest from reference TRBV5-4 and TRBJ1-2, the complete variable domain is ETGVTQSPTHLIKTRGQQVTLRCSSQSGHNTVSWYQQALGQGPQFIFQYYREEENGRGNFPPRFSGLQFPNYSSELNVNALELDDSALYLCASSPHRGRRANYGYTFGSGTRLTVV.